This T cell receptor (beta chain) came from a study of T cell responses to AZD1222 COVID-19 vaccine. Turning to the study itself: Second-dose recipients at about 4 or about 12 weeks were treated as one pooled group.

V lost 6 bases and J 9 bases, leaving 15 bases between the germline ends. The CDR3 is 13 amino acids. As for this clone: What it binds is not known.

Assay used: immunoSEQ multiplex PCR; TCRdb lists only in-frame clones, some missing. The sample holds 150,000 or so clones, roughly 91% seen once. Study-wide points: Repertoire samples came only from after the peak T cell response. Clonal diversity was possibly underestimated; the donors were predominantly white British and more often female.

The rearrangement links TRBV12-3 or TRBV12-4 to TRBJ1-5; a weak D match, TRBD1 (6 bases). This material consisted of peripheral blood, taken on day 0 of AZD1222 vaccination. The TCR originated in an adult in good health. This CDR3 is CASRRTGSGPQHF. The CDR3 DNA is TGTGCCAGCAGGCGAACAGGGAGCGGGCCCCAGCATTTT.